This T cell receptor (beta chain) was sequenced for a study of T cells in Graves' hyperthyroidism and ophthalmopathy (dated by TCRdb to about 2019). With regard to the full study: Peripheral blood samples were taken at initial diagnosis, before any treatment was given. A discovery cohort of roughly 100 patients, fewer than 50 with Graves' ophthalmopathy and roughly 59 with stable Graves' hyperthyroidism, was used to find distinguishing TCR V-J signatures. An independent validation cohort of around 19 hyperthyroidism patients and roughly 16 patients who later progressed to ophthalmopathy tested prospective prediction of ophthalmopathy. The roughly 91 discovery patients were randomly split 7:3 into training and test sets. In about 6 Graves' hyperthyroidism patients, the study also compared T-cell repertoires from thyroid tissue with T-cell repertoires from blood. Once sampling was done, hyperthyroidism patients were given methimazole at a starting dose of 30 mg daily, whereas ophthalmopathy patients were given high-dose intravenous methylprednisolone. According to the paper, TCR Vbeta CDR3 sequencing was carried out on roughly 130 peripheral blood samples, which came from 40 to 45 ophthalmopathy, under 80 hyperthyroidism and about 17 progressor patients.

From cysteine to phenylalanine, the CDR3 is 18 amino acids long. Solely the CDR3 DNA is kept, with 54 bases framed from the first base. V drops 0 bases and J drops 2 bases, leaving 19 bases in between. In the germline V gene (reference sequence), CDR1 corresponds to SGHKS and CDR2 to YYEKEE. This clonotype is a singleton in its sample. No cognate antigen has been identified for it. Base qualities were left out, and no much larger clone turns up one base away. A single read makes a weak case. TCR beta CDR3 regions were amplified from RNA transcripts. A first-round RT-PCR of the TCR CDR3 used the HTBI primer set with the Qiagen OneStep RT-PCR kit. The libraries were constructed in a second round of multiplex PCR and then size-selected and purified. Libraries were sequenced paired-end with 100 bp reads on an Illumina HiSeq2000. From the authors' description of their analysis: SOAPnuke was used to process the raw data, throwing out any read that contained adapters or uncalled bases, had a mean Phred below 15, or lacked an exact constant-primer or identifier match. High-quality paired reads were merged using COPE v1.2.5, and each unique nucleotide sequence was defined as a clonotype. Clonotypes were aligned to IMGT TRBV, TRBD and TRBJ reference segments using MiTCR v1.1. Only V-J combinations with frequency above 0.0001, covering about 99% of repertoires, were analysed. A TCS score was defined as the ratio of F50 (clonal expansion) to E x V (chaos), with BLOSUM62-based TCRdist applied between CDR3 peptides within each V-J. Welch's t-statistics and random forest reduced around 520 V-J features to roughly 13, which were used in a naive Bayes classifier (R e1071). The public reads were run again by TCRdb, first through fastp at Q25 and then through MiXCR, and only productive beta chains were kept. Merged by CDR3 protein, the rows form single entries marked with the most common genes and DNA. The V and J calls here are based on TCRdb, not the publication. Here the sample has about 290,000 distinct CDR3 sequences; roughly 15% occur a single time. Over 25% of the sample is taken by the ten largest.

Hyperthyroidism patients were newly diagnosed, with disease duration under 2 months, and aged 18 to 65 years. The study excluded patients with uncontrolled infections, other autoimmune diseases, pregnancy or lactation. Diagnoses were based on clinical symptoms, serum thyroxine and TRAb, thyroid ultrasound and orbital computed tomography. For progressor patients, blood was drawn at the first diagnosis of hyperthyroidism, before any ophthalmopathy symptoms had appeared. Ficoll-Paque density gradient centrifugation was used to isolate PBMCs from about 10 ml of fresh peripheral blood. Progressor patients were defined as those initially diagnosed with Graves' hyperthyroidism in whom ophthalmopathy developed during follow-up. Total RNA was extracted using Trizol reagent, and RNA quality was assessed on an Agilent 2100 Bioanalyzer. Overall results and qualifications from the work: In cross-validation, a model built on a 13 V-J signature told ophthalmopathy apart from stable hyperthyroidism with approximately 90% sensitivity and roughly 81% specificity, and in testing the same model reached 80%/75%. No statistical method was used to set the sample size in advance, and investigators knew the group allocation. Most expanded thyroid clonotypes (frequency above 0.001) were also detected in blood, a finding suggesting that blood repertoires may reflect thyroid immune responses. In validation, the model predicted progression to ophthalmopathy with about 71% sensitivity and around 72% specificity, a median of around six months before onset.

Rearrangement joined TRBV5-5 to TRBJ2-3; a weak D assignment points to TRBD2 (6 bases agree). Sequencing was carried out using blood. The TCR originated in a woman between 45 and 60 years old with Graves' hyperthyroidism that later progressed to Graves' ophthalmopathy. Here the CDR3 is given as CASSLEGSFAGFTDTQYF. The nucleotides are TGTGCCAGCAGCTTGGAAGGGTCTTTTGCGGGATTCACAGATACGCAGTATTTT.